The 21 T cell receptor beta chains listed next were all sequenced from one sample in a study of blood T cell repertoires in COVID-19. Sequenced by immunoSEQ multiplex PCR; TCRdb stores in-frame clones only, minus some. In the table there are around 100,000 clones, around 90% of which are singletons. The specimen was peripheral blood. These receptors were collected from a woman aged 60 to 75 with acute or convalescent COVID-19.

The rearrangement joins TRBV6-5 to TRBJ1-5; D is unclear. CDR1 is MNHEY, CDR2 SVGAGI, per germline. Trimming took 8 bases from V and 3 from J, leaving 8 bases between them. CDR3 size: 12 residues. This CDR3 reads CASQQLNQPQHF. CDR3 DNA sequence: TGTGCCAGCCAACAGCTCAATCAGCCCCAGCATTTT.

The chain joins TRBV28 to TRBJ1-1; the D is unclear. The germline V and J ends were trimmed by 6 bases and 0 bases, with 14 bases remaining between them. This CDR3 region has 15 residues. Germline assignment: CDR1 MDHEN and CDR2 SYDVKM. CDR3: CASRGASGMNTEAFF. In DNA form, the CDR3 reads TGTGCCAGCAGGGGCGCTAGCGGGATGAACACTGAAGCTTTCTTT. The full variable domain, completed using reference TRBV28 and TRBJ1-1, is DVKVTQSSRYLVKRTGEKVFLECVQDMDHENMFWYRQDPGLGLRLIYFSYDVKMKEKGDIPEGYSVSREKKERFSLILESASTNQTSMYLCASRGASGMNTEAFFGQGTRLTVV.

The rearrangement uses TRBV4-1 and TRBJ1-4, with 8 bases matching TRBD1. The CDR3 has 15 amino acids. With V trimmed by 5 bases and J by 7 bases, 9 bases remained unmatched. The V gene's germline CDR1 is MGHRA and CDR2 YSYEKL. This chain's CDR3 is CASSGQGPGGEKLFF. The CDR3 DNA follows: TGCGCCAGCAGCGGACAGGGTCCGGGAGGTGAAAAACTGTTTTTT.

This clone was detected a few times. The chain links TRBV7-3 to TRBJ2-3; TRBD2 aligns across 7 bases. After removal of 4 bases from V and 10 bases from J, the junction contained 14 bases not matched to a gene. Per the germline V gene, CDR1 is SGHTA and CDR2 is FQGTGA. This CDR3 contains 15 residues. CDR3 amino acids: CASSSNTDPGLPQYF. DNA of the CDR3: TGTGCCAGCAGCTCTAACACGGATCCGGGACTACCGCAGTATTTT.

CDR3 in DNA: TGCGCCAGCAGCACCGACAGGGATGAAAAACTGTTTTTT. This encodes CASSTDRDEKLFF. The chain employs TRBV5-1 and TRBJ1-4, with 7 bases identical to TRBD1. Germline V gene sequence: CDR1 SGHRS, CDR2 YFSETQ. J gave up 6 bases and V 4 bases, and 3 bases lay outside the gene matches. CDR3 size: 13 residues. Full variable domain (outside the CDR3, taken from reference TRBV5-1 and TRBJ1-4): KAGVTQTPRYLIKTRGQQVTLSCSPISGHRSVSWYQQTPGQGLQFLFEYFSETQRNKGNFPGRFSGRQFSNSRSEMNVSTLELGDSALYLCASSTDRDEKLFFGSGTQLSVL.

The chain joins TRBV9 to TRBJ2-3; D not resolved. Germline-derived CDR1 and CDR2 are SGDLS and YYNGEE. The V and J ends lost 3 bases and 6 bases respectively, with 11 bases between them. The CDR3 consists of 13 residues. The CDR3 reads CASSAPSEDTQYF. CDR3 DNA sequence: TGTGCCAGCAGCGCCCCCTCGGAGGATACGCAGTATTTT. Using reference TRBV9 and TRBJ2-3 for the parts outside the CDR3, the full variable domain is DSGVTQTPKHLITATGQRVTLRCSPRSGDLSVYWYQQSLDQGLQFLIQYYNGEERAKGNILERFSAQQFPDLHSELNLSSLELGDSALYFCASSAPSEDTQYFGPGTRLTVL.

The chain couples TRBV5-4 to TRBJ1-1; TRBD1 matches at 7 bases. J lost 3 bases, V lost 0 bases, and 11 bases had no gene match. Per germline, CDR1 SGHNT and CDR2 YYREEE (reference sequence). The CDR3 consists of 17 residues. The CDR3 sequence is CASSLERGRGGDTEAFF. The CDR3, as DNA: TGTGCCAGCAGCTTGGAGAGGGGGCGCGGGGGGGACACTGAAGCTTTCTTT. Looking up the rest from reference TRBV5-4 and TRBJ1-1 gives the full variable domain: ETGVTQSPTHLIKTRGQQVTLRCSSQSGHNTVSWYQQALGQGPQFIFQYYREEENGRGNFPPRFSGLQFPNYSSELNVNALELDDSALYLCASSLERGRGGDTEAFFGQGTRLTVV.

The gene calls are TRBV3-1 (or the pseudogene TRBV3-2) and TRBJ2-1; the D gene is possibly TRBD2 (6 bases). Trimming cost V 5 bases and J 1 base, with 15 bases left between them. The CDR3 contains 16 residues. Per the germline V gene, CDR1 is LGHDT and CDR2 is YNNKEL (reference sequence). The CDR3 spells CASSKAREWSYNEQFF. CDR3 bases: TGTGCCAGCAGCAAGGCACGGGAGTGGTCCTACAATGAGCAGTTCTTC.

This clone has only one observation. The chain is built from TRBV28 and TRBJ1-5; perhaps TRBD1 as D (5 bases). CDR3 length: 15 amino acids. V gave up 3 bases and J gave up 0 bases, with 9 bases separating them. Germline values: CDR1 MDHEN, CDR2 SYDVKM. CDR3 region: CASSLGGRSNQPQHF. The CDR3 DNA sequence: TGTGCCAGCAGTTTGGGGGGACGTAGCAATCAGCCCCAGCATTTT.

The chain employs TRBV6-1 and TRBJ2-7; D remains ambiguous. CDR3 length: 14 residues. V was clipped by 1 base and J by 1 base, with 8 bases between them. Germline lookup yields CDR1 MNHNS and CDR2 SASEGT. CDR3 sequence (DNA): TGTGCCAGCAGTGAAGGCCAGGTTTCCTACGAGCAGTACTTC. Protein: CASSEGQVSYEQYF.

The gene calls are TRBV2 and TRBJ2-2, with D tentatively TRBD2 (6 bases). Between the trimmed V and J ends, which lost 5 bases and 0 bases, there was a span of 16 bases. CDR3 length: 17 residues. Germline V lookup: CDR1 SNHLY, CDR2 FYNNEI. This chain's CDR3 is CASSRGTPGSNTGELFF. The CDR3 coding sequence is TGTGCCAGCAGTAGAGGGACTCCGGGTTCGAACACCGGGGAGCTGTTTTTT.

The chain combines TRBV10-2 with TRBJ2-1; D possibly corresponds to TRBD2 (6 bases). Trimming removed 5 bases from V and 6 bases from J, with 20 bases in between. CDR3 size: 16 residues. Germline V gene data show CDR1 as WSHSY and CDR2 as SAAADI. This CDR3 is CASSLSGGGKVNEQFF. In DNA, the CDR3 is TGCGCCAGCAGTCTCTCCGGTGGAGGGAAGGTCAATGAGCAGTTCTTC.

The chain recombines TRBV3-1 (or the pseudogene TRBV3-2) with TRBJ2-1, with D perhaps TRBD2 (5 bases). The CDR3 covers 12 residues. Germline V gives CDR1 LGHDT, CDR2 YNNKEL (reference sequence). Trimming cost V 3 bases and J 12 bases, with 12 bases left between them. The CDR3 bases are TGTGCCAGCAGCCAGCCGGGGAGTCCGCAGTTCTTC. This codes for CASSQPGSPQFF.

The rearrangement joins TRBV18 to TRBJ2-3, with TRBD2 identical over 14 bases. The J segment lost 2 bases and the V segment lost 3 bases, leaving 4 bases of the junction unmatched. The length of the CDR3 is 17 residues. Germline-derived CDR1 and CDR2 are KGHSH and LQKENI. The CDR3 nucleotides are TGTGCCAGCTCACCGGGACTAGCGGGAGTTATCACAGATACGCAGTATTTT. Protein sequence: CASSPGLAGVITDTQYF.

This chain uses TRBV6-5 with TRBJ1-1; D perhaps matches TRBD1 (5 bases). V lost 4 bases to trimming and J lost 0 bases, with 9 bases between them. CDR3 length equals 14 residues. Germline values: CDR1 MNHEY, CDR2 SVGAGI. The CDR3 protein is CASSSTAMNTEAFF. The DNA for the CDR3 is TGTGCCAGCAGTTCGACAGCCATGAACACTGAAGCTTTCTTT.

This CDR3 reads CASSVGEIGEQFF. CDR3 DNA sequence: TGTGCCAGCAGCGTAGGGGAGATAGGGGAGCAGTTCTTC. The chain has TRBV9 and TRBJ2-1, with D maybe TRBD2 (5 bases). The germline CDR1 and CDR2 sequences are SGDLS and YYNGEE. The germline V and J ends were trimmed by 0 bases and 10 bases, with 11 bases remaining between them. The CDR3 runs to 13 residues.

The V gene is TRBV6-5, the J gene TRBJ2-5; TRBD1 matches 8 bases. J gave up 2 bases and V 1 base, and 6 bases lay outside the gene matches. There are 16 residues in the CDR3. Per germline, CDR1 MNHEY and CDR2 SVGAGI. The CDR3 sequence: CASSYFGQGSQETQYF. CDR3 bases: TGTGCCAGCAGTTACTTCGGACAGGGAAGTCAAGAGACCCAGTACTTC.

The V gene is TRBV19, the J gene TRBJ1-1; 9 nucleotides align to TRBD1. The CDR3 runs 16 residues. CDR1 is LNHDA and CDR2 is SQIVND in the germline V gene (reference sequence). V trimming: 2 bases; J trimming: 4 bases; junction bases outside the gene matches: 8. This CDR3 is CASSINIRQGGTEAFF. DNA for the CDR3: TGTGCCAGTAGTATAAACATTCGACAGGGGGGCACTGAAGCTTTCTTT.

The chain couples TRBV4-1 to TRBJ2-7; D possibly corresponds to TRBD2 (6 bases). The CDR3 is made up of 13 amino acids. V dropped 4 bases and J dropped 6 bases, with 13 bases sitting between them. Looked up from germline, CDR1 is MGHRA and CDR2 is YSYEKL. DNA of the CDR3: TGCGCCAGCAGCCCCCTGGGACTTTCCGAGCAGTACTTC. Residues: CASSPLGLSEQYF.

The genes are TRBV7-9 and TRBJ1-6; D is undetermined. Looked up from germline, CDR1 is SEHNR and CDR2 is FQNEAQ (reference sequence). Trimming pared 4 bases from V and 6 bases from J, leaving 16 bases between. The CDR3 totals 16 residues. CDR3 sequence (DNA): TGTGCCAGCAGCTCCACAACCGACACCCTTAATTCACCCCTCCACTTT. Residues: CASSSTTDTLNSPLHF.

This chain joins TRBV12-3 or TRBV12-4 and TRBJ2-7; a possible D gene is TRBD1 (5 bases). The CDR3 runs 12 residues. The V gene lost 5 bases and the J gene lost 3 bases, with 8 bases spanning the gap. The CDR3 loop is CASSPTGYEQYF. In DNA, the CDR3 is TGTGCCAGCAGTCCAACAGGCTACGAGCAGTACTTC.